This entry concerns a single TCR beta chain. These data originate in a study of T cell clonotyping in hematopoietic cell transplantation. This CDR3 region has 16 residues. The germline V and J ends were trimmed by 7 bases and 0 bases, with 15 bases remaining between them. Germline lookup yields CDR1 LGHNT and CDR2 FRNRAP. Clones were read by immunoSEQ multiplex PCR, and TCRdb kept only the in-frame ones, dropping some. This table has roughly 12,000 clones, around 93% appearing once. Sequences were obtained from peripheral blood mononuclear cells. V gene TRBV12-5 combines with J gene TRBJ2-2; D may be TRBD2 (5 bases). The receptor was isolated from a woman aged 45-65 years in good health. Some clones in this sample may be carry-over from other donors' samples. The CDR3 DNA follows: TGTGCTAGTGCCCTGGGAGTCAGTTCGAACACCGGGGAGCTGTTTTTT. It yields the protein CASALGVSSNTGELFF. Variable domain in full (rest from reference TRBV12-5 and TRBJ2-2): DARVTQTPRHKVTEMGQEVTMRCQPILGHNTVFWYRQTMMQGLELLAYFRNRAPLDDSGMPKDRFSAEMPDATLATLKIQPSEPRDSAVYFCASALGVSSNTGELFFGEGSRLTVL.